A single sample is the source of the 30 T cell receptor beta chains below, sequenced in a study of OX40 agonist ivuxolimab in advanced cancers. The data were produced by immunoSEQ multiplex PCR, yet TCRdb's version contains in-frame clones alone and is incomplete. Among roughly 57,000 clones listed, roughly nine tenths were seen once. The source material was CD4+ or CD8+ T cells sorted from blood, sampled in a trial of the OX40 agonist ivuxolimab. The receptors come from an adult with an advanced solid tumor such as melanoma, head and neck, liver or kidney cancer.

This chain joins TRBV7-6 and TRBJ1-5; D might be TRBD1 (5 bases). CDR1 and CDR2 (germline): SGHVS, FNYEAQ. V dropped 1 base and J dropped 5 bases, with 12 bases sitting between them. The CDR3 contains 15 residues. The CDR3 protein is CASSLVSGLHQPQHF. CDR3 sequence (DNA): TGTGCCAGCAGCTTAGTTTCAGGGTTGCATCAGCCCCAGCATTTT.

Comments on this clone: The junction departs from germline at one end; a sequencing error may be responsible. This chain connects TRBV28 to TRBJ2-1; no clear D. Germline assignment: CDR1 MDHEN and CDR2 SYDVKM. The CDR3 is made up of 12 amino acids. The DNA for the CDR3 is TGTGCCAGCAGTCTCCGACTCTCCGAGCGGTTCTTC. Translation: CASSLRLSERFF.

CDR3 sequence reads: CASSPSGPYEQYF. The CDR3 DNA reads as TGTGCCAGCAGCCCCAGCGGACCCTACGAGCAGTACTTC. This rearrangement joins TRBV7-2 to TRBJ2-7; possible D gene TRBD2, 5 bases. CDR1 and CDR2 from the germline V gene are SGHTA and FQGNSA. V lost 5 bases and J lost 2, with 10 bases in between. The CDR3 loop spans 13 amino acids.

The chain combines TRBV27 with TRBJ1-1; D is unresolved. Trimming pared 5 bases from V and 1 base from J, leaving 11 bases between. The germline V gene encodes CDR1 MNHEY and CDR2 SMNVEV (reference sequence). CDR3 size: 14 residues. The CDR3: CASSTRRANTEAFF. CDR3 in DNA: TGTGCCAGCAGTACCCGTAGGGCGAACACTGAAGCTTTCTTT.

CDR3 region: CASSIPARGLYGYTF. The CDR3 nucleotides read TGTGCCAGTAGTATCCCTGCCAGGGGCCTCTATGGCTACACCTTC. J is TRBJ1-2 and V is TRBV19, with TRBD1 as a possible D gene (6 bases). V was cut by 3 bases and J by 4 bases, with 15 bases left in between. Germline V gene data show CDR1 as LNHDA and CDR2 as SQIVND (reference sequence). The CDR3 contains 15 residues.

The rearrangement links TRBV19 to TRBJ2-7; D call uncertain. There are 15 residues in the CDR3. Trimming shortened V by 5 bases and J by 0 bases, and 14 bases separated the two germline ends. Per germline, CDR1 LNHDA and CDR2 SQIVND (reference sequence). In DNA, the CDR3 is TGTGCCAGTAGTTCTCGGGCCAGGAGCTCCTACGAGCAGTACTTC. Amino acids: CASSSRARSSYEQYF. Supplemented by reference TRBV19 and TRBJ2-7, the full variable domain reads DGGITQSPKYLFRKEGQNVTLSCEQNLNHDAMYWYRQDPGQGLRLIYYSQIVNDFQKGDIAEGYSVSREKKESFPLTVTSAQKNPTAFYLCASSSRARSSYEQYFGPGTRLTVT.

This chain joins TRBV25-1 and TRBJ1-1; tentatively, D is TRBD1 (5 bases). This CDR3 is 12 amino acids long. The germline CDR1 and CDR2 sequences are MGHDK and SYGVNS. Trimming pared 7 bases from V and 1 base from J, leaving 7 bases between. DNA of the CDR3: TGTGCCAGCAAGGGGCAGAACACTGAAGCTTTCTTT. It translates to CASKGQNTEAFF.

The chain joins TRBV12-2 to TRBJ2-1; the table's D call TRBD2 went unverified against the DNA. TRBV12-2 is described as a pseudogene. There are 17 residues in the CDR3. The chain's CDR3 is CASRWGKGLAGDDEQFF. CDR3 coding DNA: TGTGCAAGTCGCTGGGGTAAAGGACTAGCGGGAGACGATGAGCAGTTCTTC.

The V call is TRBV6-4, the J call TRBJ2-2; TRBD1 matches 9 bases. The germline gives CDR1 MRHNA, CDR2 SNTAGT. Germline trimming cut 0 bases from V and 5 bases from J; bases unmatched to any gene: 7. The CDR3 spans 17 residues. CDR3 nucleotide sequence: TGTGCCAGCAGTGACTCCGGGACAGGGAAGGGAACCGGGGAGCTGTTTTTT. The encoded protein is CASSDSGTGKGTGELFF.

The V call is TRBV18, the J call TRBJ2-1; D is possibly TRBD1 (6 bases). The V end lost 5 bases, the J end lost 6 bases, and 14 bases lay between the germline ends. The CDR3 consists of 14 residues. From germline, CDR1 is KGHSH and CDR2 LQKENI. The CDR3 nucleotides are TGTGCCAGCTCAACGGACAGTTACGGCAATGAGCAGTTCTTC. It codes for CASSTDSYGNEQFF.

The CDR3 region has the DNA TGTGCCAGCAGAGCAAGGACAGGGGGCTCCTACGAGCAGTACTTC. Translation gives CASRARTGGSYEQYF. The chain carries TRBV6-5 and TRBJ2-7; TRBD1 aligns across 10 bases. This CDR3 contains 15 residues. Germline CDR1 MNHEY, CDR2 SVGAGI. Trimming took 6 bases from V and 0 from J; bases not matched to a gene: 5.

This chain links TRBV18 with TRBJ2-7; 11 nucleotides align to TRBD1. With 3 bases clipped from V and 6 bases from J, the junction kept 10 bases outside the gene matches. CDR1 KGHSH and CDR2 LQKENI come from the germline V gene. This CDR3 spans 16 amino acids. CDR3 sequence reads: CASSPQRDRGASEQYF. DNA of the CDR3: TGTGCCAGCTCACCCCAAAGGGACAGGGGGGCGAGCGAGCAGTACTTC.

The gene calls are TRBV28 and TRBJ2-3; D possibly corresponds to TRBD2 (5 bases). CDR3 size: 16 residues. Germline V gene sequence: CDR1 MDHEN, CDR2 SYDVKM. Trimming left V 3 bases short and J 4 bases short, with 17 bases between. CDR3 coding DNA: TGTGCCAGCAGTTTGGTGGGGAGAGTTACGGCAGATACGCAGTATTTT. Its translation is CASSLVGRVTADTQYF.

This sequence joins TRBV2 and TRBJ1-5; 7 nucleotides agree with TRBD1. Unmatched junction bases numbered 13, after V lost 2 bases and J lost 3 bases. This CDR3 comprises 18 residues. The germline CDR1 and CDR2 sequences are SNHLY and FYNNEI. The CDR3, as DNA: TGTGCCAGCAGTGAACGTCGATGGGGGACAGCCCTCAATCAGCCCCAGCATTTT. The encoded protein is CASSERRWGTALNQPQHF.

The chain couples TRBV10-3 to TRBJ2-5, with D possibly being TRBD1 (5 bases). Germline V gene sequence: CDR1 ENHRY, CDR2 SYGVKD. Trimming cost V 7 bases and J 4 bases, with 13 bases left between them. The CDR3 sequence is 13 residues long. The CDR3 DNA is TGTGCCATCACCAGGGCGGATGGAGAGACCCAGTACTTC. Translated: CAITRADGETQYF.

The V and J genes are TRBV28 and TRBJ2-4; D may correspond to TRBD1 or TRBD2 (6 bases each). V was trimmed by 6 bases and J by 0 bases, leaving 27 bases between them. The CDR3 spans 20 residues. In germline, CDR1 is MDHEN, CDR2 SYDVKM. The CDR3 spells CASRTRGGLSQGLAKNIQYF. CDR3 nucleotide sequence: TGTGCCAGCAGGACTCGAGGGGGGCTTAGCCAGGGCTTAGCCAAAAACATTCAGTACTTC.

The chain uses TRBV6-6 and TRBJ2-5; unclear D gene. The germline V gene encodes CDR1 MNHNY and CDR2 SVGAGI (reference sequence). V shed 8 bases and J shed 5 bases, with 12 bases lying between them. This CDR3 comprises 12 residues. CDR3 nucleotides: TGTGCCAGCGCCTACAGCCCGGAGACCCAGTACTTC. This translates into CASAYSPETQYF.

The V and J genes are TRBV28 and TRBJ1-2, with 8 bases aligning to TRBD1. V was clipped by 2 bases and J by 13 bases; unmatched bases: 15. The CDR3 consists of 15 residues. In germline, CDR1 is MDHEN, CDR2 SYDVKM. The CDR3 nucleotides are TGTGCCAGCAGTTTAGTAACCCCCAAACAGGGGGAAATCACCTTC. It encodes CASSLVTPKQGEITF.

The chain recombines TRBV10-3 with TRBJ1-1; 7 bases align to TRBD1. This CDR3 comprises 14 residues. V was clipped by 3 bases and J by 3 bases; unmatched bases: 4. Germline-derived CDR1 and CDR2 are ENHRY and SYGVKD. The CDR3 protein is CAISDGTDYTEAFF. In nucleotides, the CDR3 is TGTGCCATCAGTGACGGGACAGATTACACTGAAGCTTTCTTT.

The V and J genes are TRBV21-1 and TRBJ2-6; the table gives TRBD2 as D, unverified against the DNA. TRBV21-1 has pseudogene status. The CDR3 has 16 residues. The CDR3 protein is CASSPLSPSGANVLTF. The CDR3 coding sequence is TGTGCCAGCAGCCCCCTTAGCCCCTCTGGGGCCAACGTCCTGACTTTC.

The chain carries TRBV28 and TRBJ1-6; perhaps TRBD1 as D (6 bases). Trimming removed 1 base at V and 4 bases at J, with 17 bases between. Per germline, CDR1 MDHEN and CDR2 SYDVKM. The CDR3 is 18 amino acids. Here the CDR3 reads CASSLFSQGYMYNSPLHF. Here the CDR3 DNA reads TGTGCCAGCAGTTTATTTTCGCAGGGGTATATGTATAATTCACCCCTCCACTTT.

V and J are TRBV18 and TRBJ1-1, with D unresolved. Trimming took 1 base from V and 2 from J, leaving 8 bases between them. The germline V gene has CDR1 KGHSH and CDR2 LQKENI. CDR3 length: 14 amino acids. Here the CDR3 reads CASSPQVPNTEAFF. CDR3 DNA sequence: TGTGCCAGCTCACCACAGGTCCCCAACACTGAAGCTTTCTTT.

This chain links TRBV11-2 with TRBJ2-3, with 9 bases aligning to TRBD2. J gave up 2 bases and V 6 bases, and 12 bases lay outside the gene matches. Per the germline V gene, CDR1 is SGHAT and CDR2 is FQNNGV. The CDR3 is 17 residues long. The CDR3 DNA sequence: TGTGCCAGCAGGGGCTTCGGCGGGAGGGTTTTCACAGATACGCAGTATTTT. It encodes CASRGFGGRVFTDTQYF.

This clone has just one count. The V and J genes are TRBV6-5 and TRBJ1-2, with 8 bases lining up with TRBD1. CDR1 MNHEY and CDR2 SVGAGI come from the germline V gene. The CDR3 is 12 residues long. J lost 7 bases, V lost 5 bases, and 3 bases had no gene match. The CDR3 DNA reads TGTGCCAGCAGTGCAGGGGGCTTTGGCTACACCTTC. Translating gives CASSAGGFGYTF.

This chain connects TRBV6-6 to TRBJ2-7; the D call may be TRBD1 or TRBD2 (5 bases each). Trimming took 5 bases from V and 5 from J, leaving 19 bases between them. The CDR3 runs 15 residues. Germline V gene data show CDR1 as MNHNY and CDR2 as SVGAGI (reference sequence). The CDR3 DNA sequence: TGTGCCAGCAGTCTCACCTGGGACCCCCCCGACGAGCAGTACTTC. Protein product: CASSLTWDPPDEQYF.

The chain uses TRBV7-9 and TRBJ1-2; 9 bases are a match to TRBD1. V was pared by 4 bases and J by 4 bases, with 10 bases of the junction left unmatched. Germline V CDR1 and CDR2: SEHNR, FQNEAQ (reference sequence). This CDR3 has 16 amino acids. The CDR3: CASSSRDRDRSYGYTF. In nucleotides, the CDR3 is TGTGCCAGCAGCTCCCGGGACAGGGATAGAAGCTATGGCTACACCTTC.

The chain has TRBV6-1 and TRBJ2-7, with 10 nucleotides matching TRBD2. The CDR3 spans 18 residues. The ends lost 4 bases at V and 7 bases at J; junction bases unmatched: 19. CDR1 is MNHNS and CDR2 is SASEGT in the germline V gene. CDR3 region: CASSVRRGTAGGPGEQYF. The CDR3 DNA reads as TGTGCCAGCAGTGTAAGAAGGGGTACAGCGGGAGGGCCGGGAGAGCAGTACTTC.

The V call is TRBV5-1, the J call TRBJ2-1; D perhaps matches TRBD2 (5 bases). CDR1 and CDR2 from the germline V gene are SGHRS and YFSETQ. The V end was cut by 0 bases, the J end by 0 bases, with 10 bases between. This CDR3 comprises 16 residues. This chain's CDR3 is CASSLVVSGSYNEQFF. The CDR3 bases are TGCGCCAGCAGCTTGGTTGTAAGCGGCTCCTACAATGAGCAGTTCTTC.

This clone occurred many times. This CDR3 is CASSSSGMNIQYF. DNA for the CDR3: TGTGCCAGTAGTAGTAGCGGGATGAACATTCAGTACTTC. This chain joins TRBV19 and TRBJ2-4; 8 nucleotides match TRBD2. The V gene's germline CDR1 is LNHDA and CDR2 SQIVND (reference sequence). This CDR3 comprises 13 residues. The V gene end was trimmed by 4 bases and the J gene end by 7 bases; junction bases not matched to a gene: 3.

This clone has only one observation. This chain links TRBV27 with TRBJ2-2; 9 positions agree with TRBD1. The CDR3 totals 16 residues. Germline lookup yields CDR1 MNHEY and CDR2 SMNVEV (reference sequence). V lost 3 bases to trimming and J lost 6 bases; unmatched junction nucleotides: 8. Here the CDR3 reads CASSFFPGTGPGELFF. For the CDR3, the DNA is TGTGCCAGCAGTTTCTTCCCCGGGACAGGGCCCGGGGAGCTGTTTTTT.